The 4 T cell receptor beta chains reported below all come from one sample, sequenced in a study of PD-L1 blockade in urothelial cancer. Produced via immunoSEQ multiplex PCR; TCRdb's table is partial and in-frame only. Among 35,000 to 45,000 clones listed, about 88% were seen once. Time point indicated: peripheral blood 6 weeks after treatment start. The sample was PBMCs, taken around atezolizumab (anti-PD-L1) treatment. The receptors stem from a man between 65 and 80 years old with urothelial cancer.

The chain has TRBV11-2 and TRBJ1-5, with no clear D. Germline lookup yields CDR1 SGHAT and CDR2 FQNNGV. The V end was cut by 1 base, the J end by 4 bases, with 5 bases between. This CDR3 has 13 amino acids. CDR3 in DNA: TGTGCCAGCAGCTTAGTGACAAATCAGCCCCAGCATTTT. Translating it yields CASSLVTNQPQHF. The whole variable domain, remainder taken from reference TRBV11-2 and TRBJ1-5, is EAGVAQSPRYKIIEKRQSVAFWCNPISGHATLYWYQQILGQGPKLLIQFQNNGVVDDSQLPKDRFSAERLKGVDSTLKIQPAKLEDSAVYLCASSLVTNQPQHFGDGTRLSIL.

The chain is built from TRBV27 and TRBJ2-2; D might be TRBD2 (6 bases). The V and J ends lost 2 bases and 7 bases respectively, with 14 bases between them. The CDR3 extends over 15 amino acids. Per the germline V gene, CDR1 is MNHEY and CDR2 is SMNVEV (reference sequence). CDR3 residues: CASSLTGVSFGELFF. In DNA form, the CDR3 reads TGTGCCAGCAGTTTAACGGGAGTATCGTTCGGGGAGCTGTTTTTT.

This rearrangement joins TRBV25-1 to TRBJ1-3; D is possibly TRBD1 (6 bases). This CDR3 is 17 amino acids long. CDR1 and CDR2 from the germline V gene are MGHDK and SYGVNS. V lost 5 bases and J lost 0, with 17 bases in between. CDR3 residues: CASSKLRDNYSGNTIYF. The CDR3 region has the DNA TGTGCCAGCAGTAAACTCCGGGACAATTACTCTGGAAACACCATATATTTT.

The CDR3 DNA sequence: TGTGCCACCAGCACTAGACTAGGGTCCTCCTACGAGCAGTACTTC. Translated: CATSTRLGSSYEQYF. The rearrangement joins TRBV15 to TRBJ2-7; tentatively, D is TRBD2 (6 bases). The germline gives CDR1 LNHNV, CDR2 YYDKDF (reference sequence). The length of the CDR3 is 15 residues. V shed 4 bases and J shed 0 bases, with 13 bases lying between them. The complete variable domain, with remaining parts taken from reference TRBV15 and TRBJ2-7, reads DAMVIQNPRYQVTQFGKPVTLSCSQTLNHNVMYWYQQKSSQAPKLLFHYYDKDFNNEADTPDNFQSRRPNTSFCFLDIRSPGLGDTAMYLCATSTRLGSSYEQYFGPGTRLTVT.